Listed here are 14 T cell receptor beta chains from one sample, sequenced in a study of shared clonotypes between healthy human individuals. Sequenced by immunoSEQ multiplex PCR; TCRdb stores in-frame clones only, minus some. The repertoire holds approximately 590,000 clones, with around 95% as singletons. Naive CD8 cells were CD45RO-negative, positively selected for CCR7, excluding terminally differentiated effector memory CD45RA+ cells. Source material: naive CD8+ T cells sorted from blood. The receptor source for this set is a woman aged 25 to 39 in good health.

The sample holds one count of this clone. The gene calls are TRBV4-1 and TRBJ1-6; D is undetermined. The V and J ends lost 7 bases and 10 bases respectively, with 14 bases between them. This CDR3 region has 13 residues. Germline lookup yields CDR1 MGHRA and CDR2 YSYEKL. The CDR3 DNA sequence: TGCGCCAGCAAAGACATAATGTCCTCACCCCTCCACTTT. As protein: CASKDIMSSPLHF.

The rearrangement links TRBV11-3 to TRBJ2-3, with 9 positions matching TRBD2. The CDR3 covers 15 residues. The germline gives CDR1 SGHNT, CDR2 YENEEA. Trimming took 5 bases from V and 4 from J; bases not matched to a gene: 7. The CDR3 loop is CASSDTSGYSDTQYF. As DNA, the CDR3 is TGTGCCAGCAGCGATACTAGCGGGTACTCAGATACGCAGTATTTT.

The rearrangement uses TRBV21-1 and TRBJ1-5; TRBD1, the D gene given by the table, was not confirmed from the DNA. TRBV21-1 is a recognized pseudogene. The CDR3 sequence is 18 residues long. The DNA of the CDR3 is TGTGCCACCTCAAGGGACAGGGACTATACCACTGGCAATCAGCCCCAGCATTTT. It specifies CATSRDRDYTTGNQPQHF.

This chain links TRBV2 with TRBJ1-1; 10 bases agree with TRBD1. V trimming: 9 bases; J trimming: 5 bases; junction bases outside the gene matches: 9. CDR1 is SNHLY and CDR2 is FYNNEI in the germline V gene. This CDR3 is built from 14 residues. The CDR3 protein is CASERDRGRTEAFF. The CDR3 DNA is TGTGCCAGTGAGAGAGACAGGGGGCGGACTGAAGCTTTCTTT.

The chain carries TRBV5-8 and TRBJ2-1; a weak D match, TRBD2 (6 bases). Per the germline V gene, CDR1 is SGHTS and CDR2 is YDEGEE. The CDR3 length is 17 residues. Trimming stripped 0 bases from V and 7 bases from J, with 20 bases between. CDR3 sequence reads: CASSLDTTSPPGNEQFF. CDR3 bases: TGTGCCAGCAGCTTGGATACCACTAGCCCTCCTGGGAATGAGCAGTTCTTC.

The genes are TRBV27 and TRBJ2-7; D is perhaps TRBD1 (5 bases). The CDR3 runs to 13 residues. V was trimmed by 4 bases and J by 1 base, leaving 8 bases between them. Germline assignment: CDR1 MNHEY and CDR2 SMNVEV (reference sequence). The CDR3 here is CASSSTGSYEQYF. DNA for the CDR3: TGTGCCAGCAGTTCTACAGGATCCTACGAGCAGTACTTC.

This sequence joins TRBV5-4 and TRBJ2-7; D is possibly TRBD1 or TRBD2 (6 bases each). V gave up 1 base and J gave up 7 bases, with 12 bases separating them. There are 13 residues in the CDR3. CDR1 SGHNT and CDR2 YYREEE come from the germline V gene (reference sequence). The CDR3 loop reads CASSLRGAREQYF. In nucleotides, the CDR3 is TGTGCCAGCAGCTTGAGGGGGGCACGGGAGCAGTACTTC.

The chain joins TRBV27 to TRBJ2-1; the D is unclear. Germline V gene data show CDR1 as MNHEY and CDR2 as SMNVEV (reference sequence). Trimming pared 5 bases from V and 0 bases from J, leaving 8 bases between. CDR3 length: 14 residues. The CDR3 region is CASSERDSYNEQFF. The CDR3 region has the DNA TGTGCCAGCAGTGAGAGAGACTCCTACAATGAGCAGTTCTTC.

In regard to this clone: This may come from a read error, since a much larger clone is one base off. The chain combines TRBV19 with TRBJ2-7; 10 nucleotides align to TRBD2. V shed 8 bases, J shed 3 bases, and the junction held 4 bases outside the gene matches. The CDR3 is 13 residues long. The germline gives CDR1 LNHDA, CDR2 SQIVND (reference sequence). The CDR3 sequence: CASGSSGSYEQYF. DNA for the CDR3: TGTGCCAGTGGGTCTAGCGGGAGCTACGAGCAGTACTTC.

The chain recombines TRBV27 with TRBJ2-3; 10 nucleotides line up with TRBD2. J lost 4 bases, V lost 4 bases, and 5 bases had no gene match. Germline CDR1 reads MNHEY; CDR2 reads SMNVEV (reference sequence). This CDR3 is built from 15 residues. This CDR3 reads CASSSASGSPDTQYF. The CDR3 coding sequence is TGTGCCAGCAGTTCGGCTAGCGGGAGCCCAGATACGCAGTATTTT.

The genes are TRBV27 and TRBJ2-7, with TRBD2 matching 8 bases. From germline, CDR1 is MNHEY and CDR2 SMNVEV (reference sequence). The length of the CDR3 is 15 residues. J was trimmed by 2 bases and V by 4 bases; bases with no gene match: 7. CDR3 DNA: TGTGCCAGCAGTTCCCTAACGGGAGGGCCCTACGAGCAGTACTTC. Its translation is CASSSLTGGPYEQYF.

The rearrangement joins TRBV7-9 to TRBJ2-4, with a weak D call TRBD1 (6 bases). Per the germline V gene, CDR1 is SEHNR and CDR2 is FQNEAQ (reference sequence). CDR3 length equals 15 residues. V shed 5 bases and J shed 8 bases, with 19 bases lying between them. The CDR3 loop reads CASSRDTGSWDIQYF. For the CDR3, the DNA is TGTGCCAGCAGCAGAGATACAGGGTCGTGGGACATTCAGTACTTC.

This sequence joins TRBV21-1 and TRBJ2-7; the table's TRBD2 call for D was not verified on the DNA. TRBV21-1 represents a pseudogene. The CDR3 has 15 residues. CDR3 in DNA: TGTGCCAGCAGCAAAAGTCCGGGAGGTTCCTACGAGCAGTACTTC. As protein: CASSKSPGGSYEQYF.

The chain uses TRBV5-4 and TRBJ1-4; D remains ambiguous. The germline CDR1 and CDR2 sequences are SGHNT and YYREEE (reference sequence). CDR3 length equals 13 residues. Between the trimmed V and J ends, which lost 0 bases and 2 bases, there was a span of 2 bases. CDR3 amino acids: CASSLETNEKLFF. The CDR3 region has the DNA TGTGCCAGCAGCTTGGAGACTAATGAAAAACTGTTTTTT.